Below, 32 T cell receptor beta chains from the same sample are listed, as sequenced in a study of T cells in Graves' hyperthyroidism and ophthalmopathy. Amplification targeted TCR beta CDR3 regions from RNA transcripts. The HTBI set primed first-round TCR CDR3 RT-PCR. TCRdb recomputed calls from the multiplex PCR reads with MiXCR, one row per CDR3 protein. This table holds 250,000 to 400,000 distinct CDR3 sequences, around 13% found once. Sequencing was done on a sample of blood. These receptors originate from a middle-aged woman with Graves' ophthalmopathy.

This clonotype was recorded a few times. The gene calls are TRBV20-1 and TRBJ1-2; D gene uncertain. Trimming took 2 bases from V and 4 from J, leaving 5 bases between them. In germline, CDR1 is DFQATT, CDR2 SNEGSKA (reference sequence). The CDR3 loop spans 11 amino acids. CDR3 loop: CSARQAYGYTF. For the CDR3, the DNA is TGCAGTGCTAGACAGGCCTATGGCTACACCTTC.

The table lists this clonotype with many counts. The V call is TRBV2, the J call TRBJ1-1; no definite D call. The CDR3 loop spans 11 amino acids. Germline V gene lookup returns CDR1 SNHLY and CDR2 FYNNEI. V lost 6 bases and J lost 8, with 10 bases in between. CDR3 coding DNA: TGTGCCAGCAGCTTGAGCTTCGAAGCTTTCTTT. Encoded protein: CASSLSFEAFF. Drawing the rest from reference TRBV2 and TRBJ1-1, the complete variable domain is EPEVTQTPSHQVTQMGQEVILRCVPISNHLYFYWYRQILGQKVEFLVSFYNNEISEKSEIFDDQFSVERPDGSNFTLKIRSTKLEDSAMYFCASSLSFEAFFGQGTRLTVV.

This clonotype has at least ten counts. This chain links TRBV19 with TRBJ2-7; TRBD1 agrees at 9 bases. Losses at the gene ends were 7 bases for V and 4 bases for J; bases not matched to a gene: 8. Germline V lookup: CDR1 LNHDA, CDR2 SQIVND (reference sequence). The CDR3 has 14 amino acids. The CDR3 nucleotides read TGTGCCAGTACACCTCGGGACAGGGTGTACGAGCAGTACTTC. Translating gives CASTPRDRVYEQYF.

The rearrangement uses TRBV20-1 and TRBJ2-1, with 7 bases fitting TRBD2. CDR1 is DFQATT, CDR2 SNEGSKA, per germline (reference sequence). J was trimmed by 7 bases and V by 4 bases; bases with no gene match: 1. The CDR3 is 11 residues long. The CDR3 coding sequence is TGCAGTGCTAAGGGAGGGAATGAGCAGTTCTTC. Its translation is CSAKGGNEQFF.

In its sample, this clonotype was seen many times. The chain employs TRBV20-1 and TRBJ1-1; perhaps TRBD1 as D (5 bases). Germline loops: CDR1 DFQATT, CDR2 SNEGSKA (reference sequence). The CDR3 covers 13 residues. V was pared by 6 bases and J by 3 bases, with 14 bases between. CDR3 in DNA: TGCAGTGCAACCGGGACCGACGACACTGAAGCTTTCTTT. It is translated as CSATGTDDTEAFF.

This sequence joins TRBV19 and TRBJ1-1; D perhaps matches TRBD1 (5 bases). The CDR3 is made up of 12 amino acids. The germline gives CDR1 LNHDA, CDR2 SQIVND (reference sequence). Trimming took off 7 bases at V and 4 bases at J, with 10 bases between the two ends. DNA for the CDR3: TGTGCCAGTACCTCAGGGCGCACTGAAGCTTTCTTT. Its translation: CASTSGRTEAFF.

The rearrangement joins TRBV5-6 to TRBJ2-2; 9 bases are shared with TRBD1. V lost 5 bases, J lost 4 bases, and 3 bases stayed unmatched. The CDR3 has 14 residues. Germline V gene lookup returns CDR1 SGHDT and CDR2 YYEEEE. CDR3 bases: TGTGCCAGCAGACGGGACAGGGTCACCGGGGAGCTGTTTTTT. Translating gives CASRRDRVTGELFF.

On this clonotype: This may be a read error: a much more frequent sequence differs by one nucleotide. The chain's CDR3 is CASSSRGTGQDNYGYTF. CDR3 DNA sequence: TGTGCCAGCAGCTCAAGGGGAACGGGACAGGATAACTATGGCTACACCTTC. The genes are TRBV13 and TRBJ1-2; 8 bases fit TRBD1. This CDR3 spans 17 amino acids. In germline, CDR1 is PRHDT, CDR2 FYEKMQ (reference sequence). With V trimmed by 4 bases and J by 1 base, 11 bases remained unmatched.

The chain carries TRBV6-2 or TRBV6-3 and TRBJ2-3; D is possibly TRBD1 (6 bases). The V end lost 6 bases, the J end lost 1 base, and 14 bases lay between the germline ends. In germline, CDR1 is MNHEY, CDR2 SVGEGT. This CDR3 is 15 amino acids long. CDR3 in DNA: TGTGCCAGCAGGGCCCCGGGACACCGCACAGATACGCAGTATTTT. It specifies CASRAPGHRTDTQYF.

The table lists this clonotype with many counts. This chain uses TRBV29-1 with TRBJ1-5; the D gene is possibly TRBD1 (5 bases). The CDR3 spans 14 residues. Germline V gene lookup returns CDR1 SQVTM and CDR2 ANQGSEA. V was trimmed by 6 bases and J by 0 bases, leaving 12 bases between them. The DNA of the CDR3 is TGCAGCGTCAAAGAGGGGATTAGCAATCAGCCCCAGCATTTT. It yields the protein CSVKEGISNQPQHF.

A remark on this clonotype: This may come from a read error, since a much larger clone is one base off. CDR3 sequence: CASRERTQGAGEQYF. For the CDR3, the DNA is TGTGCCAGTAGGGAAAGGACGCAGGGGGCTGGCGAGCAGTACTTC. This chain links TRBV19 with TRBJ2-7, with TRBD1 identical over 8 bases. V dropped 6 bases and J dropped 6; count of bases not matched to a gene: 13. The germline V gene has CDR1 LNHDA and CDR2 SQIVND (reference sequence). CDR3 length: 15 amino acids.

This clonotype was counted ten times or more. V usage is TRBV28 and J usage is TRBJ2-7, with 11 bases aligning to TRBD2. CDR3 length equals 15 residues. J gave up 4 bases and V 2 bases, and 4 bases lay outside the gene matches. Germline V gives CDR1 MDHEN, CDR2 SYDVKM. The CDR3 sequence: CASSLPTSGNYEQYF. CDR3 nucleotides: TGTGCCAGCAGTTTACCGACTAGCGGGAATTACGAGCAGTACTTC. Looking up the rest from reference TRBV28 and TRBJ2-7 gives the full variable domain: DVKVTQSSRYLVKRTGEKVFLECVQDMDHENMFWYRQDPGLGLRLIYFSYDVKMKEKGDIPEGYSVSREKKERFSLILESASTNQTSMYLCASSLPTSGNYEQYFGPGTRLTVT.

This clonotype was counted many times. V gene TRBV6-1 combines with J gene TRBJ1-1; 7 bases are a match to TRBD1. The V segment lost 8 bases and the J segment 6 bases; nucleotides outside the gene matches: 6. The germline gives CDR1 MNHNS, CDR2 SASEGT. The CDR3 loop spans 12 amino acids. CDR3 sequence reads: CASAEGAAEAFF. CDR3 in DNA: TGTGCCAGCGCTGAGGGGGCCGCTGAAGCTTTCTTT.

CDR3 loop: CASSLNPAQETQYF. The DNA of the CDR3 is TGCGCCAGCAGCTTGAATCCAGCACAAGAGACCCAGTACTTC. The V gene is TRBV5-1, the J gene TRBJ2-5; D not resolved. Trimming cost V 1 base and J 2 bases, with 9 bases left between them. Germline-derived CDR1 and CDR2 are SGHRS and YFSETQ. The CDR3 consists of 14 residues.

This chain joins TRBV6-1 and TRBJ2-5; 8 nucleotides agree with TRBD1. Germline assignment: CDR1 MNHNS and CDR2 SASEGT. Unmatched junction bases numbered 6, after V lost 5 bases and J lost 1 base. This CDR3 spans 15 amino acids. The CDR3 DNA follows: TGTGCCAGCAGTTCCGGACAGGGACCCCAAGAGACCCAGTACTTC. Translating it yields CASSSGQGPQETQYF.

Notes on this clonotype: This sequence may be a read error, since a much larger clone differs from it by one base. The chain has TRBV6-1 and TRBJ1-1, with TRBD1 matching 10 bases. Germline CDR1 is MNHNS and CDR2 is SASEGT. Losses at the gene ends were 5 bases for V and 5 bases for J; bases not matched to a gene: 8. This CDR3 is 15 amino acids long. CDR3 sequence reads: CASSTIGQGGTEAFF. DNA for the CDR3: TGTGCCAGCAGTACCATAGGACAGGGGGGGACTGAAGCTTTCTTT.

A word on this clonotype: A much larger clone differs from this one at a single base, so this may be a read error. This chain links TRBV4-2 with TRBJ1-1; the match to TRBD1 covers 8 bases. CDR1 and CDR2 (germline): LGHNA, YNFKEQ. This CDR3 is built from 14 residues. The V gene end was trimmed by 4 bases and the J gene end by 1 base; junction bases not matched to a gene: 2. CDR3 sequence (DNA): TGTGCCAGCAGCCCGGGACAGGAGAACACTGAAGCTTTCTTT. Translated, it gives CASSPGQENTEAFF.

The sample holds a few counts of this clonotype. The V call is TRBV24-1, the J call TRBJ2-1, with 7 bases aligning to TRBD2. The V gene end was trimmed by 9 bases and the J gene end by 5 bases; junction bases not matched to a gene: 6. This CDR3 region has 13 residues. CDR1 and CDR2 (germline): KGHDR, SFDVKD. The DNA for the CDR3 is TGTGCCACCCGGGCACTAGCGCACAATGAGCAGTTCTTC. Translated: CATRALAHNEQFF.

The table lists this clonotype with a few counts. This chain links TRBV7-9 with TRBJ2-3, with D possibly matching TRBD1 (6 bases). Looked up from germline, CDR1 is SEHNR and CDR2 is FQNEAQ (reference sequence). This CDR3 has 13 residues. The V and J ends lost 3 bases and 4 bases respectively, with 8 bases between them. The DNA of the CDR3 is TGTGCCAGCAGCTTCGGACAGTCAGATACGCAGTATTTT. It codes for CASSFGQSDTQYF.

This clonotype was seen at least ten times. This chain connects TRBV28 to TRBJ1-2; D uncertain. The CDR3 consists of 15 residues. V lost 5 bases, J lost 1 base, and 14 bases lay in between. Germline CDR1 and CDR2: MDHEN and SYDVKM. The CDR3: CASSVDQEVNYGYTF. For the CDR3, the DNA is TGTGCCAGCAGTGTCGACCAGGAGGTTAACTATGGCTACACCTTC.

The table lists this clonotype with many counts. In DNA form, the CDR3 reads TGCAGCGTTGTCGCGGGGATCTACGAGCAGTACTTC. It is translated as CSVVAGIYEQYF. The rearrangement joins TRBV29-1 to TRBJ2-7; tentatively, D is TRBD2 (6 bases). Germline V gene data show CDR1 as SQVTM and CDR2 as ANQGSEA. The CDR3 spans 12 residues. Trimming took off 4 bases at V and 3 bases at J, with 10 bases between the two ends.

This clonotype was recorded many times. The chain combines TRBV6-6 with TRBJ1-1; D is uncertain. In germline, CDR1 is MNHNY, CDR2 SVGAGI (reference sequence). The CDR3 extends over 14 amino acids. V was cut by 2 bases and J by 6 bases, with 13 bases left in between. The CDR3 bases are TGTGCCAGCAGTTACCGCCTCGACGGTGCTGAAGCTTTCTTT. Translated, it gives CASSYRLDGAEAFF.

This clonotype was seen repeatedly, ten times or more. The CDR3 loop reads CSAPTGRRDNEQFF. The CDR3 DNA is TGCAGTGCTCCTACAGGGAGGCGAGACAATGAGCAGTTCTTC. The chain uses TRBV20-1 and TRBJ2-1; D might be TRBD1 or TRBD2, each matching 6 bases. The V gene's germline CDR1 is DFQATT and CDR2 SNEGSKA (reference sequence). This CDR3 contains 14 residues. The V end was cut by 5 bases, the J end by 5 bases, with 16 bases between.

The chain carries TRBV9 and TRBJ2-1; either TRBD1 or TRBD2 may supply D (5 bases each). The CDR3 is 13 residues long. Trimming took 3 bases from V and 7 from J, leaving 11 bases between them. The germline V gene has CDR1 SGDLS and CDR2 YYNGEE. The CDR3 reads CASSDEGFNEQFF. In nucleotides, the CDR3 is TGTGCCAGCAGCGACGAGGGGTTTAATGAGCAGTTCTTC.

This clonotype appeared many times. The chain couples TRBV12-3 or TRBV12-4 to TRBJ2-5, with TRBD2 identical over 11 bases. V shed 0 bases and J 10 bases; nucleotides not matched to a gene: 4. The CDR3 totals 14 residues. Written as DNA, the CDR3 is TGTGCCAGCAGTTTAGCACTAGCGGGGGTTCGCCAGTACTTC. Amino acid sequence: CASSLALAGVRQYF.

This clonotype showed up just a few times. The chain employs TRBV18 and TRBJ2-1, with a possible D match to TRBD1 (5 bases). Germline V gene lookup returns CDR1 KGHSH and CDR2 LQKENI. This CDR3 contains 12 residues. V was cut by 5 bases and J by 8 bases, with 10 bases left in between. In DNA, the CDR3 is TGTGCCAGCTCAGCCGCCAGGGATGAGCAGTTCTTC. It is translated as CASSAARDEQFF.

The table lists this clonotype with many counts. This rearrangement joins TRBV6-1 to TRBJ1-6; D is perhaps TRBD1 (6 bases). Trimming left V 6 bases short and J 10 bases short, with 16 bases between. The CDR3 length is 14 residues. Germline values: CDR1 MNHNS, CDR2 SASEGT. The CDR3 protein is CASSFGQRGSPLHF. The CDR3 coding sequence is TGTGCCAGCAGCTTCGGACAGCGAGGGTCACCCCTCCACTTT.

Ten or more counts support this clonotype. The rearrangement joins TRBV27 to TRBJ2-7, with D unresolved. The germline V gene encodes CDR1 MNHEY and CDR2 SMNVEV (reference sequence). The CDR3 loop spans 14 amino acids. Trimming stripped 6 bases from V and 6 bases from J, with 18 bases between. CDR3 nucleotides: TGTGCCAGCAGCTCGACGGCGTCCTACGGCGAGCAGTACTTC. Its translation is CASSSTASYGEQYF.

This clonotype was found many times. The CDR3 coding sequence is TGTGCCACCAGCAGAGAGGGAGGGACCTACCGCGAAGCTTTCTTT. Translated: CATSREGGTYREAFF. The chain combines TRBV15 with TRBJ1-1, with a possible D match to TRBD1 (5 bases). The CDR3 is made up of 15 amino acids. Germline CDR1 LNHNV, CDR2 YYDKDF (reference sequence). The germline V and J ends were trimmed by 0 bases and 8 bases, with 16 bases remaining between them.

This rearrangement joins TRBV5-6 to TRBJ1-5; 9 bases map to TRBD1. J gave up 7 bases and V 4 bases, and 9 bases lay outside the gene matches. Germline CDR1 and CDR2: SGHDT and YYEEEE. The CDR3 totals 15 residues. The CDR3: CASSPAGTGFQPQHF. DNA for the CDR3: TGTGCCAGCAGCCCGGCCGGGACAGGGTTCCAGCCCCAGCATTTT.

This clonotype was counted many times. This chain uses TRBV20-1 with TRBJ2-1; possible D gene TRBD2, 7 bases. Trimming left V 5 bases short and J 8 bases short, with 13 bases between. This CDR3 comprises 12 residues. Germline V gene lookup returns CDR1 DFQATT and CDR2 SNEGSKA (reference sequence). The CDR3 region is CSADRGGDEQFF. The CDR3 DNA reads TGCAGTGCTGATAGGGGGGGGGATGAGCAGTTCTTC.

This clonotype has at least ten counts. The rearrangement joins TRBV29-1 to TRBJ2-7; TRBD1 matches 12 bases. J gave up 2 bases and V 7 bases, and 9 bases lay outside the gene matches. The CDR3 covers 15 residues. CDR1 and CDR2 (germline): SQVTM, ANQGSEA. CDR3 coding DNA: TGCAGCGCTACCGGGGACAGGGGGCCCACCTACGAGCAGTACTTC. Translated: CSATGDRGPTYEQYF.